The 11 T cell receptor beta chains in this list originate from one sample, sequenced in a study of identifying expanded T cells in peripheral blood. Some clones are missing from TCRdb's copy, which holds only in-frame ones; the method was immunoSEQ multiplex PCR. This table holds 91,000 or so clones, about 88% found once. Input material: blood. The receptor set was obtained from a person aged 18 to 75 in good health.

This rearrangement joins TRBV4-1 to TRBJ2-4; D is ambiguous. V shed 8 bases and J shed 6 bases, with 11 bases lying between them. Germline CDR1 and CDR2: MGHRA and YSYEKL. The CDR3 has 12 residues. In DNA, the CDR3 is TGCGCCAGCCAGTCTGTCGGAAACATTCAGTACTTC. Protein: CASQSVGNIQYF.

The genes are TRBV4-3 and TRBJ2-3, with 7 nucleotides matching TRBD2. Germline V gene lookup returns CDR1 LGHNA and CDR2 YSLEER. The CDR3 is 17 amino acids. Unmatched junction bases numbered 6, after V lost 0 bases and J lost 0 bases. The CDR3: CASSQDSAGASTDTQYF. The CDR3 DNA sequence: TGCGCCAGCAGCCAAGATAGCGCGGGAGCGAGCACAGATACGCAGTATTTT.

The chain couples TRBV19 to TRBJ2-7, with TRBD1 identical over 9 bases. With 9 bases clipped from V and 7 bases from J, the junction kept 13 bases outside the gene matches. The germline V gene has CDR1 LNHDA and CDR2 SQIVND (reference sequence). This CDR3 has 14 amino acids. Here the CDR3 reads CASRPSYGQGEQYF. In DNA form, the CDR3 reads TGTGCCAGCCGTCCTTCGTACGGACAGGGGGAGCAGTACTTC.

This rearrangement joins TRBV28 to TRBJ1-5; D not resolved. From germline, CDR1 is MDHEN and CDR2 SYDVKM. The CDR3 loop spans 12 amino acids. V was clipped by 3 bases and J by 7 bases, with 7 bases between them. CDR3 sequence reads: CASSFRPQPQHF. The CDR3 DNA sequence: TGTGCCAGCAGTTTTAGACCCCAGCCCCAGCATTTT.

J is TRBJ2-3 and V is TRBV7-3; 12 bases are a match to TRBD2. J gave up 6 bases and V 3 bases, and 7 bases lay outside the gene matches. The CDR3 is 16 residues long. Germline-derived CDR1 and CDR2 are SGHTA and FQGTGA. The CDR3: CASSFSSGGAVDTQYF. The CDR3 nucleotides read TGTGCCAGCAGCTTCTCTAGCGGGGGGGCCGTCGATACGCAGTATTTT.

CDR3 loop: CASSIGPERAGELFF. Written as DNA, the CDR3 is TGTGCCAGCAGCATTGGACCAGAGAGGGCCGGGGAGCTGTTTTTT. The rearrangement joins TRBV9 to TRBJ2-2, with a possible D match to TRBD2 (5 bases). Germline assignment: CDR1 SGDLS and CDR2 YYNGEE. The CDR3 length is 15 residues. V lost 4 bases and J lost 6, with 16 bases in between. The full variable domain, with the rest looked up from reference TRBV9 and TRBJ2-2, is DSGVTQTPKHLITATGQRVTLRCSPRSGDLSVYWYQQSLDQGLQFLIQYYNGEERAKGNILERFSAQQFPDLHSELNLSSLELGDSALYFCASSIGPERAGELFFGEGSRLTVL.

CDR3 sequence (DNA): TGTGCCAGCAGAGGACAGGATACAGAGACCCAGTACTTC. The encoded protein is CASRGQDTETQYF. This chain joins TRBV5-4 and TRBJ2-5, with 7 bases lining up with TRBD1. The trim removed 5 bases at V and 4 bases at J, leaving 5 bases unmatched. The germline CDR1 and CDR2 sequences are SGHNT and YYREEE (reference sequence). This CDR3 has 13 amino acids.

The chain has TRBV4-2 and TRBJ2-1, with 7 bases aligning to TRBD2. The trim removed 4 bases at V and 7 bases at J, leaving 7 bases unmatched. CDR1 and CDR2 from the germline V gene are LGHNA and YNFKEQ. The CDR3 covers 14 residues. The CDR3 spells CASSPRGSGNEQFF. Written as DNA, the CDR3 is TGTGCCAGCAGCCCCCGGGGTAGCGGGAATGAGCAGTTCTTC.

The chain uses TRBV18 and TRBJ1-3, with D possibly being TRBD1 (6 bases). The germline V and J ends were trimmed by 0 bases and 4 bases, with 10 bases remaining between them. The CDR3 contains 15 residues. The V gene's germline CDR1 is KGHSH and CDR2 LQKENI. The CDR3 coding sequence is TGTGCCAGCTCACCACCTATGGGGGCCGGAAACACCATATATTTT. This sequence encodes CASSPPMGAGNTIYF.

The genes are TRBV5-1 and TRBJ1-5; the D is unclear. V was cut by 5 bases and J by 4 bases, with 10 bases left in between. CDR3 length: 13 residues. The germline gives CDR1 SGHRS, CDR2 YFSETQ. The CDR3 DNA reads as TGCGCCAGCAGAACAACACCTAATCAGCCCCAGCATTTT. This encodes CASRTTPNQPQHF.

This chain's CDR3 is CASSYSMSRGNTEAFF. CDR3 nucleotides: TGTGCCAGCAGTTACTCGATGAGCAGGGGGAACACTGAAGCTTTCTTT. The chain carries TRBV6-6 and TRBJ1-1; D may be TRBD1 (6 bases). Germline values: CDR1 MNHNY, CDR2 SVGAGI (reference sequence). CDR3 length: 16 residues. The V end lost 0 bases, the J end lost 1 base, and 12 bases lay between the germline ends.